The entry below gives a single TCR beta chain sequence along with its context. TRB was amplified by touch-down multiplex PCR, primer pools A and B combined. TCRdb reprocessed the multiplex PCR reads and reports one entry per CDR3 protein, with no DNA. The sample holds some 13,000 distinct CDR3 sequences. TRB was amplified from about 260 ng of peripheral blood genomic DNA per sample. These data are taken from a study of T cell clusters in autoimmune cytopenias. This receptor was taken from a human donor with an autoimmune cytopenia or autoimmune hepatitis (not recorded which). The specimen was peripheral blood.

The CDR3 protein is CASSTQSSYNSPLHF. The chain has TRBV6-1 and TRBJ1-6. CDR3 size: 15 residues. CDR1 is MNHNS, CDR2 SASEGT, per germline.